This T cell receptor (beta chain) came from a study of cytotoxic CD8 clonotypes in ibrutinib-treated CLL. Study results and limitations: On treatment, the uncommon public clonotypes contracted or remained stable.

Measured with immunoSEQ multiplex PCR; TCRdb has only the in-frame clones, and not every one. The profile shows 20,000 to 30,000 clones, more than 65% of them singletons. On this clone itself: Its antigen is currently unknown.

The CDR3 extends over 15 amino acids. V was trimmed by 1 base and J by 1 base, leaving 10 bases between them. Germline-derived CDR1 and CDR2 are SGHDN and FVKESK. The chain joins TRBV14 to TRBJ2-5; unclear D gene. Sequencing used PBMCs, obtained after 12 months of ibrutinib treatment. This receptor was identified in a human donor with chronic lymphocytic leukemia. The CDR3 here is CASSQGSHPQETQYF. CDR3 DNA sequence: TGTGCCAGCAGCCAAGGGAGCCACCCCCAAGAGACCCAGTACTTC.